This T cell receptor beta chain is drawn from a study of blood T cells in healthy people across ages. Points from the study as a whole: Per-million-T-cell TCR beta diversity fell roughly linearly with age. It was held that diversity estimates obtained from one million T cells represented underestimates.

Primers used in a second PCR of roughly 7 to 11 cycles were a sample-barcoded 5' primer and a J-beta primer mix. TCRdb called the 5' RACE reads again in MiXCR, with one record for every CDR3 protein. The table records approximately 1,100,000 distinct CDR3 sequences, more than 40% of them present only once. This clonotype was picked up one time. Its specificity is unknown. Isolation of PBMCs gave at least 6 million cells per sample. Total RNA was isolated from each sample in quantities of at least 6 micrograms. There are 18 residues in the CDR3. This receptor was taken from a woman aged 60-75 years in good health. The chain links TRBV21-1 to TRBJ2-6; the tabulated D call, TRBD1, remains unverified against the DNA. TRBV21-1 is noted as a pseudogene. The sequencing input was blood. The CDR3 sequence: CASSTWDRLLSGANVLTF. CDR3 bases: TGTGCCAGCAGCACATGGGACAGGTTACTCTCTGGGGCCAACGTCCTGACTTTC.